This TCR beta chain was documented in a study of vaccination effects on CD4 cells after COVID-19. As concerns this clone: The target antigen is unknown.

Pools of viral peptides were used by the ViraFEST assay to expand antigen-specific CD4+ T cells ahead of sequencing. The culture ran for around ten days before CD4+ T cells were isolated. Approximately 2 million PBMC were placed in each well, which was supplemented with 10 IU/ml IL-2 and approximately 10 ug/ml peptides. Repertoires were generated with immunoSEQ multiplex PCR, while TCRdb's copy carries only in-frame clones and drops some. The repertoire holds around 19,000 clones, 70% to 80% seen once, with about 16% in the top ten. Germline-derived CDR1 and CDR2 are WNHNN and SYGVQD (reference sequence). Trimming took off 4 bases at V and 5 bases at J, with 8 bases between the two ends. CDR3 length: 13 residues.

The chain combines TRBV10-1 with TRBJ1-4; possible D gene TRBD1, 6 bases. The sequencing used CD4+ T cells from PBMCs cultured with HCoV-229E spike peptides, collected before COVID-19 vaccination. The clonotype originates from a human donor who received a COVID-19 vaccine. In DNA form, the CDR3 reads TGCGCCAGCAGTGGGGACATGAATGAAAAACTGTTTTTT. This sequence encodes CASSGDMNEKLFF.